This TCR beta chain was obtained from a study of tumor-infiltrating lymphocytes in localized non-small cell lung cancer. About the study: Patients included smokers and never-smokers with various histologies, some sampled after neoadjuvant chemotherapy.

CDR1 is SGHNT and CDR2 is YENEEA in the germline V gene. CDR3 length: 15 amino acids. After removal of 4 bases from V and 3 bases from J, the junction contained 6 bases not matched to a gene. Assay: immunoSEQ multiplex PCR; the TCRdb copy retains only in-frame clones and omits some. Here the sample spans approximately 17,000 clones, 55% to 80% being singletons. This TCR derives from a human donor with non-small cell lung cancer. The chain carries TRBV11-3 and TRBJ2-7; 10 bases match TRBD1. The material sequenced was lung tumor tissue. The CDR3 DNA reads as TGTGCCAGCAGCTCCGCTGGGACAGGGGACTACGAGCAGTACTTC. This gives the protein CASSSAGTGDYEQYF.